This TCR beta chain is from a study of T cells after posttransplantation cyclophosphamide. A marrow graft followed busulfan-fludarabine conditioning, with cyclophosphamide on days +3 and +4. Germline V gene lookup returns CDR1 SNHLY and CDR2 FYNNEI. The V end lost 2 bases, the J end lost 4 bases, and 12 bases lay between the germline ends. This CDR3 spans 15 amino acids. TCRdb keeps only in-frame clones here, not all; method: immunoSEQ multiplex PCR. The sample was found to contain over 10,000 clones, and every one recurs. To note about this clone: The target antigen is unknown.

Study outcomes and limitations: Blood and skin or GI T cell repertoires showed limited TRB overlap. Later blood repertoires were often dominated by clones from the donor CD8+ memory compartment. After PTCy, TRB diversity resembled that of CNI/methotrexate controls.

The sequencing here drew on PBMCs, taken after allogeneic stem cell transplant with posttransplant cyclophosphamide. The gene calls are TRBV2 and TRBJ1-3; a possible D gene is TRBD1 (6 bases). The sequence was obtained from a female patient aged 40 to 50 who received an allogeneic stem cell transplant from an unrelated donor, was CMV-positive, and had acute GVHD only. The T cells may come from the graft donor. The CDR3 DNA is TGTGCCAGCAGTGAAAAACAGGGAGCCGGAAACACCATATATTTT. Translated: CASSEKQGAGNTIYF. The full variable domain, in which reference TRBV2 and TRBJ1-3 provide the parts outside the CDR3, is EPEVTQTPSHQVTQMGQEVILRCVPISNHLYFYWYRQILGQKVEFLVSFYNNEISEKSEIFDDQFSVERPDGSNFTLKIRSTKLEDSAMYFCASSEKQGAGNTIYFGEGSWLTVV.